This T cell receptor (beta chain) was found in a study (dated by TCRdb to 2021 to 2024). PBMCs were isolated from peripheral blood, and genomic DNA from unsorted PBMCs was used for TCR beta sequencing. Regarding this clone: The antigen it recognizes is unknown. No per-base quality is available; no much larger clone lies one base away.

Overall study outcomes, separate from this receptor: According to the authors, more investigation is needed, including longitudinal sampling and evaluation of a control group.

Survey-level sequencing on the immunoSEQ platform was used to profile the TCR beta chain repertoires. In the authors' own workflow: Repertoire diversity was quantified by the inverse Simpson index, and CDR3 amino acid length spectratypes and V-J pairing frequencies were compared. To annotate clonotypes specific to SARS-CoV-2, CMV, influenza A and EBV, TCR beta CDR3 sequences were compared against VDJdb. TCRdb's version of the immuneACCESS table is confined to in-frame rearrangements and falls short of the full clone set. An unresolved V gene accounts for under half of the shortfall where checked; the remainder is of unknown origin. Clone size and the V and J calls come from that table; the DNA yielded D and trimming. The sample includes some 70,000 clones, with 93% observed a single time. The ten largest clones take up around 4.5% of the sample. The specimen was PBMCs. The TCR sequence derives from a man aged 40-50 years with rheumatoid arthritis.

The DNA sequence is as follows: TGTGCCAGCAGTGAAGACCGGGACCTATTATCTGGGGCCAACGTCCTGACTTTC. It translates as CASSEDRDLLSGANVLTF. The chain was built from TRBV6-1 and TRBJ2-6; the D call is possibly TRBD1 or TRBD2, each sharing 5 bases. V is cut by 1 base and J by 1 base, and the space between the germline ends is 14 bases. The CDR3 starts with the cysteine, ends with the phenylalanine, and has 18 residues. The CDR3 DNA has 54 bases and is translated from base 1. For CDR1 and CDR2, the germline V gene lists MNHNS and SASEGT.